The source of this T cell receptor beta chain is a study of early T cells in non-severe SARS-CoV-2 infection. MiXCR, applied by TCRdb to the 5' RACE reads, yields one record per CDR3 protein. The table shows 85,000 to 100,000 distinct CDR3 sequences, with about 10% occurring only once. Germline V gene sequence: CDR1 MNHEY, CDR2 SVGAGI. This CDR3 region has 15 residues. The V gene lost 10 bases and the J gene lost 3 bases, with 16 bases spanning the gap. This receptor was identified in an adult who was a healthcare worker with PCR-confirmed SARS-CoV-2 infection or an uninfected control (not recorded which). The chain has TRBV6-5 and TRBJ1-6, with unresolved D. The source was whole blood, collected at baseline. CDR3 protein: CATGPGLFYNSPLHF. DNA for the CDR3: TGTGCCACAGGCCCCGGACTTTTCTATAATTCACCCCTCCACTTT.